One and the same sample provided the 11 T cell receptor beta chains below, sequenced in a study of T cells expressing NK-cell markers. Reanalyzing the 5' RACE reads, TCRdb keeps one entry per CDR3 protein, without DNA. The data show about 460,000 distinct CDR3 sequences, and the top ten clones hold over 1.3%. The sequencing sample was made of blood T cells: a sorted CD56 or NKG2C T cell subset, CD4+ or CD8+ T cells, or bulk PBMC T cells (not recorded which). The receptors come from a woman between 45 and 60 years old in good health.

The V gene is TRBV4-1, the J gene TRBJ2-5; TCRdb's D call of TRBD1 is untestable without DNA. Germline V gene sequence: CDR1 MGHRA, CDR2 YSYEKL. This CDR3 has 13 residues. CDR3 loop: CASSQQGQETQYF.

The genes are TRBV12-3 or TRBV12-4 and TRBJ1-4; TCRdb reports TRBD1, a call that lacks DNA to check it against. CDR3 length equals 12 residues. The CDR3 sequence is CASTGTVEKLFF.

J is TRBJ2-2 and V is TRBV13; the TRBD1 assignment by TCRdb is unverifiable without DNA. The CDR3 has 16 residues. CDR1 and CDR2 from the germline V gene are PRHDT and FYEKMQ (reference sequence). The CDR3 here is CASSHRDRGSTGELFF.

V usage is TRBV20-1 and J usage is TRBJ1-3; there is no DNA to check the TCRdb D call of TRBD1. The CDR3 spans 18 residues. Per the germline V gene, CDR1 is DFQATT and CDR2 is SNEGSKA (reference sequence). The CDR3 loop is CSASTPFDRGYSGNTIYF.

The chain joins TRBV12-3 or TRBV12-4 to TRBJ1-5; with no DNA, the TCRdb D assignment of TRBD1 cannot be verified. This CDR3 is built from 16 residues. The CDR3 reads CASSSGRGGNNQPQHF.

This chain links TRBV5-1 with TRBJ2-4; with no DNA, the TCRdb D assignment of TRBD1 cannot be verified. Germline V gives CDR1 SGHRS, CDR2 YFSETQ. The CDR3 covers 15 residues. The CDR3 here is CASSFDPGPGNIQYF.

The genes are TRBV20-1 and TRBJ2-5. CDR3 length: 14 amino acids. Germline CDR1 reads DFQATT; CDR2 reads SNEGSKA (reference sequence). The CDR3 here is CSASGWVDQETQYF.

This chain connects TRBV6-1 to TRBJ2-4; as DNA is missing, the TRBD2 call by TCRdb cannot be tested. This CDR3 spans 13 amino acids. Germline CDR1 and CDR2: MNHNS and SASEGT. The CDR3 sequence: CASTSEGKNIQYF.

CDR3 region: CASSAGTFYNEQFF. The V and J genes are TRBV10-1 and TRBJ2-1; TCRdb's D call, TRBD2, is unchecked because there is no DNA. CDR1 and CDR2 (germline): WNHNN, SYGVQD (reference sequence). CDR3 length equals 14 residues.

The rearrangement uses TRBV5-1 and TRBJ2-3; the TRBD2 assignment by TCRdb is unverifiable without DNA. The CDR3 is 17 residues long. Germline V CDR1 and CDR2: SGHRS, YFSETQ. CDR3 residues: CASSRAGLAGTTDTQYF.

This sequence joins TRBV9 and TRBJ1-4. The CDR3 extends over 16 amino acids. Germline CDR1 reads SGDLS; CDR2 reads YYNGEE. This CDR3 is CASSAFSWSANEKLFF.